The rows below give T cell receptor beta chains drawn from one sample of a study of cytomegalovirus exposure and HLA in healthy donors. Some clones are missing from TCRdb's copy, which holds only in-frame ones; the method was immunoSEQ multiplex PCR. The top ten clones hold about 4.5% of a sample with about 67,000 clones, about 82% of them seen once. Sequenced: PBMCs. These receptors all stem from a woman in her 30s in good health and CMV-seronegative. The CDR3 runs from the conserved cysteine through the conserved F or W. A D gene is named only where the DNA matches it firmly.

CDR3 protein,V gene,D gene,J gene,CDR3 length
CASSPLGRGDEKLFF,TRBV18,NA,TRBJ1-4,15
CASSLGVFPGAFF,TRBV11-2,NA,TRBJ1-1,13
CSVETGGAYNEQFF,TRBV29-1,TRBD1,TRBJ2-1,14
CASSGGTSNIQYF,TRBV9,TRBD2,TRBJ2-4,13
CASSEQYLPRQGTNTQYF,TRBV25-1,TRBD1,TRBJ2-3,18
CAWSKGTGAEKLFF,TRBV30,TRBD1,TRBJ1-4,14
CASRKGTGSNEKLFF,TRBV5-8,NA,TRBJ1-4,15
CAISDGDQPQHF,TRBV10-3,NA,TRBJ1-5,12
CASSPSGRAVNEQFF,TRBV10-2,TRBD2,TRBJ2-1,15
CASITTGNQPQHF,TRBV28,NA,TRBJ1-5,13
CASSAQGYYEQYF,TRBV10-1,NA,TRBJ2-7,13